This TCR beta chain was captured by sequencing in a study of human T cells and chemical hapten exposure. Overall study context: A roughly 2 cm by roughly 2 cm inner upper arm patch received 2% DPC for sensitization.

TCRdb analysed the RACE reads with MiXCR anew, one entry per CDR3 protein. In the table there are about 81,000 distinct CDR3 sequences, roughly 7.1% of which are singletons. On this clonotype: Being one base from a much bigger clone, this may be a read error.

The ends lost 5 bases at V and 2 bases at J; junction bases unmatched: 5. Germline assignment: CDR1 MNHEY and CDR2 SVGEGT. The length of the CDR3 is 14 residues. Time point noted: patch test 1, 2 weeks after DPC sensitization. Treatment described: therapeutic diphenylcyclopropenone sensitization with weekly scalp DPC. This TCR was recovered from a woman in her thirties with alopecia areata. Some clones in this sample may be carry-over from other donors' samples. This sample comprised whole blood, obtained in connection with sensitization to the hapten diphenylcyclopropenone (DPC). J is TRBJ2-5 and V is TRBV6-2 or TRBV6-3; 7 bases are a match to TRBD1. CDR3: CASSNRGQQETQYF. In nucleotides, the CDR3 is TGTGCCAGCAGTAACAGGGGACAGCAAGAGACCCAGTACTTC.